This T cell receptor (beta chain) appears in the sequencing data of a study of T cell repertoires in cytomegalovirus infection. Across the whole study: Recently identified HLA-C-restricted CMV epitopes and well-studied HLA-B-restricted CMV epitopes were used by the study. The public TCR beta signatures pointed to both CMV infection and matching HLA type.

General observations from the study: The study found HLA-C-restricted CMV-specific TCR beta clonotypes dominating the ex vivo response. Summed frequency of public TCR beta families distinguished CMV carriers with the relevant HLA.

A word on this clonotype: Its antigen is not known.

TCRdb processed the reads anew with MiXCR; each CDR3 protein has one entry. Here the sample spans about 920,000 distinct CDR3 sequences, approximately 30% being singletons. V was trimmed by 5 bases and J by 2 bases, leaving 15 bases between them. The CDR3 totals 15 residues. Germline CDR1 and CDR2: SGHTA and FQGTGA. Sequenced material: cultured CD8+ T cells from PBMCs, taken from culture after CMV antigen stimulation. This receptor was identified in a human donor in good health (CMV status not recorded). Some clones in this sample may be carry-over from other donors' samples. This sequence joins TRBV7-3 and TRBJ1-2, with a weak D call TRBD1 (5 bases). CDR3 nucleotides: TGTGCCAGCAGCACAGGACGGCTAACGAACTATGGCTACACCTTC. Translated, it gives CASSTGRLTNYGYTF.